This TCR beta chain derives from a study of metastatic and nonmetastatic thyroid tumors (dated by TCRdb to about 2020). Regarding the study in general: Repertoires were compared across peripheral blood and tumor or nodule tissue samples from malignant and benign thyroid patients. Study-wide conclusions, independent of this receptor: In both blood and tumor samples, TCR beta diversity was reported to be significantly higher in malignant tumors than in benign nodules.

The germline V gene gives CDR1 as ENHRY and CDR2 as SYGVKD. At the junction V is shortened by 3 bases and J by 1 base, with 14 bases in between. The CDR3 runs 16 amino acids, cysteine and phenylalanine included. The kept DNA is CDR3 alone, 48 bases in frame from the first base. The receptor library was made with PCR. TCRdb shows the sequencer as Illumina HiSeq 4000. High-throughput sequencing was used to profile the TCR beta-chain CDR3 region of each patient. From the authors' description of their analysis: A classifier to discriminate distant-metastatic papillary thyroid cancer patients was built from CDR3 differences across clinicopathological groups. The Shannon index was used to measure repertoire diversity, and the Morisita-Horn index was used to measure how similar tumor and blood repertoires were. The public sequencing data were trimmed at Q25 with fastp and processed into clonotypes with MiXCR by TCRdb, which kept only in-frame beta chains. TCRdb, not the original authors, processed these V and J calls. This sample is represented by about 15,000 clones; about 4% of them were singletons. Together, the top ten hold more than 20% of the sample.

As to this clone: Which antigen it targets is not known. Per-base quality was not reported, and no clone a single base away is much larger than it.

No patient had received any treatment before thyroid surgery. Patient clinical samples collected from about 2012 to 2019 were retrospectively analysed using T-cell receptor beta sequencing. Material: tumor tissue. In this chain, TRBV10-3 is recombined with TRBJ2-3; a weak D assignment points to TRBD2 (6 bases agree). The sequence derives from a female donor with papillary thyroid cancer or a benign thyroid nodule (not recorded which). Some clones in this sample may be carry-over from other donors' samples. The nucleotides are TGTGCCATCAGTGAACGCGGGGAGGTGGGCACAGATACGCAGTATTTT. Its translation is CAISERGEVGTDTQYF.